The TCR beta chain under discussion was sequenced for a study of cytomegalovirus exposure and HLA in healthy donors. The V gene lost 0 bases and the J gene lost 1 base, with 9 bases spanning the gap. The CDR3 loop spans 16 amino acids. Looked up from germline, CDR1 is LGHNA and CDR2 is YSLEER. Findings and limits, study-wide: DRB1 showed the most TCR associations and HLA-C the fewest in a later analysis, as rates varied by HLA locus. In a later analysis, the majority of CMV-associated beta chains seemingly showed HLA restriction.

The PCR was carried out with 60 Vbeta primers and 13 Jbeta primers. Method: immunoSEQ multiplex PCR; TCRdb's copy keeps in-frame clones and lacks some. This sample has some 79,000 clones, with 63% found just once. This clone has only a few counts. What it binds is unknown. The receptor was derived from a woman in her thirties or forties in good health and CMV-seropositive. This rearrangement joins TRBV4-3 to TRBJ2-2; the D gene is possibly TRBD1 (5 bases). Sequencing input: PBMCs. The CDR3 DNA sequence: TGCGCCAGCAGCCAAGATGTGGGGCAGAACACCGGGGAGCTGTTTTTT. This sequence encodes CASSQDVGQNTGELFF.